Each of the 8 T cell receptor beta chains below was sequenced from the same sample in a study of identifying expanded T cells in peripheral blood. Assay used: immunoSEQ multiplex PCR; TCRdb lists only in-frame clones, some missing. The sample has 95,000 to 100,000 clones, approximately 90% seen once. The source material was blood. These receptors originate from a person between 18 and 69 years old in good health.

V gene TRBV5-8 combines with J gene TRBJ1-1; 7 bases map to TRBD1. CDR1 is SGHTS and CDR2 is YDEGEE in the germline V gene. J was trimmed by 0 bases and V by 5 bases; bases with no gene match: 7. The CDR3 contains 15 residues. The CDR3: CASRKRQGLNTEAFF. CDR3 nucleotides: TGTGCCAGCAGGAAACGACAGGGCTTGAACACTGAAGCTTTCTTT.

The chain is built from TRBV6-5 and TRBJ2-7, with 9 nucleotides matching TRBD1. V lost 5 bases and J lost 5; bases outside the gene matches: 7. CDR1 and CDR2 (germline): MNHEY, SVGAGI. This CDR3 comprises 14 residues. Written as DNA, the CDR3 is TGTGCCAGCAGTGAGGGACAGGGAATGAACGAGCAGTACTTC. It yields the protein CASSEGQGMNEQYF.

The chain recombines TRBV6-5 with TRBJ1-3; D is undetermined. The CDR3 totals 13 residues. In germline, CDR1 is MNHEY, CDR2 SVGAGI. V lost 2 bases, J lost 8 bases, and 10 bases lay in between. Here the CDR3 reads CASSYALADTIYF. The CDR3 DNA sequence: TGTGCCAGCAGTTACGCTCTTGCGGACACCATATATTTT.

In its sample, this clone was seen once. Written as DNA, the CDR3 is TGTGCCAGTAATCCAGGATACTCTGGAAACACCATATATTTT. Protein: CASNPGYSGNTIYF. The chain couples TRBV19 to TRBJ1-3; D is unresolved. This CDR3 has 14 residues. The ends were cut back, 7 bases at V and 0 bases at J, with 10 bases in the middle. The germline gives CDR1 LNHDA, CDR2 SQIVND (reference sequence).

The J gene is TRBJ2-7, the V gene TRBV27, with D possibly TRBD2 on 6 matching bases. Looked up from germline, CDR1 is MNHEY and CDR2 is SMNVEV (reference sequence). The CDR3 length is 14 residues. V was shortened by 4 bases and J by 7 bases, with 17 bases between the two germline ends. CDR3 residues: CASSSPGGGREQYF. The DNA for the CDR3 is TGTGCCAGCAGTTCCCCCGGGGGAGGAAGGGAGCAGTACTTC.

V and J are TRBV14 and TRBJ1-3; D is uncertain. Germline V gene sequence: CDR1 SGHDN, CDR2 FVKESK. The germline V and J ends were trimmed by 3 bases and 1 base, with 7 bases remaining between them. This CDR3 region has 14 residues. The CDR3 DNA is TGTGCCAGCAGCCAGGGAGGGTCTGGAAACACCATATATTTT. Translation: CASSQGGSGNTIYF.

The chain carries TRBV19 and TRBJ1-1; 8 positions match TRBD1. CDR1 is LNHDA, CDR2 SQIVND, per germline (reference sequence). The V segment lost 6 bases and the J segment 0 bases; nucleotides outside the gene matches: 6. The CDR3 has 15 residues. The CDR3 coding sequence is TGTGCCAGTAGCCCGGGACAGGCGATGAACACTGAAGCTTTCTTT. Protein sequence: CASSPGQAMNTEAFF.

The chain is built from TRBV11-2 and TRBJ2-7; D is uncertain. The CDR3 is 17 amino acids. Germline V gene lookup returns CDR1 SGHAT and CDR2 FQNNGV. Trimming removed 2 bases at V and 13 bases at J, with 30 bases between. The CDR3 bases are TGTGCCAGCAGCTTAACCCCGGTCCTTCTACCCCCGTTAGGGCATTACTTC. It codes for CASSLTPVLLPPLGHYF.